The 26 T cell receptor beta chains given below trace back to one sample, sequenced in a study of T cells in Graves' hyperthyroidism and ophthalmopathy. The TCR beta CDR3 regions underwent amplification using RNA transcripts as the source. The HTBI primer set drove a first-round RT-PCR of the TCR CDR3. Each CDR3 protein is one row after TCRdb ran MiXCR on the multiplex PCR reads. The sample shows hundreds of thousands of distinct CDR3 sequences, around 20% of them seen only once. The specimen sequenced was blood. Receptors were obtained from a woman between 45 and 65 years old with Graves' hyperthyroidism that later progressed to Graves' ophthalmopathy.

This clonotype has a count of ten or more. This rearrangement joins TRBV11-2 to TRBJ2-7; TRBD2 is a possible D gene (7 bases). Germline CDR1 reads SGHAT; CDR2 reads FQNNGV. The germline V and J ends were trimmed by 5 bases and 3 bases, with 20 bases remaining between them. The CDR3 is 16 amino acids. The DNA for the CDR3 is TGTGCCAGCAGCCCCACCTCTGGCGGGGGCTTCTACGAGCAGTACTTC. Translated, it gives CASSPTSGGGFYEQYF.

The rearrangement links TRBV19 to TRBJ1-4; D is undetermined. The germline V gene has CDR1 LNHDA and CDR2 SQIVND (reference sequence). The CDR3 is 14 residues long. Trimming took off 7 bases at V and 0 bases at J, with 9 bases between the two ends. CDR3 DNA sequence: TGTGCCAGTAACTTTTTGGCAACTAATGAAAAACTGTTTTTT. Amino acid sequence: CASNFLATNEKLFF.

V and J are TRBV3-1 and TRBJ1-5; D is perhaps TRBD1 (5 bases). With 0 bases removed from V and 12 bases from J, the gap between germline ends came to 9 bases. The CDR3 runs to 12 residues. Germline V gene lookup returns CDR1 LGHDT and CDR2 YNNKEL (reference sequence). CDR3 protein: CASSQDSGLQHF. The CDR3 DNA is TGTGCCAGCAGCCAAGATTCGGGGCTCCAGCATTTT.

This chain connects TRBV7-8 to TRBJ2-7, with 13 bases fitting TRBD2. The CDR3 contains 16 residues. The V gene end was trimmed by 5 bases and the J gene end by 0 bases; junction bases not matched to a gene: 4. Germline V CDR1 and CDR2: SGHVS, FQNEAQ. In DNA form, the CDR3 reads TGTGCCAGCAGCCCCTGGACTAGCGGGAGCTCCTACGAGCAGTACTTC. It translates to CASSPWTSGSSYEQYF.

The chain combines TRBV29-1 with TRBJ2-3, with D maybe TRBD1 (5 bases). Trimming took off 2 bases at V and 2 bases at J, with 14 bases between the two ends. Germline lookup yields CDR1 SQVTM and CDR2 ANQGSEA. This CDR3 comprises 15 residues. The CDR3, as DNA: TGCAGCGTTGAATGGGCCGAAGGGGCCACAGATACGCAGTATTTT. Translating it yields CSVEWAEGATDTQYF.

This clonotype has just a few counts. V and J are TRBV7-9 and TRBJ1-4; 9 bases agree with TRBD1. Germline V gene lookup returns CDR1 SEHNR and CDR2 FQNEAQ (reference sequence). The V and J ends lost 5 bases and 1 base, in that order; junction bases with no gene match: 14. This CDR3 is 19 amino acids long. The CDR3 is CASSNYRGRFGVTNEKLFF. Written as DNA, the CDR3 is TGTGCCAGCAGCAACTACAGGGGGCGCTTCGGTGTAACTAATGAAAAACTGTTTTTT.

The chain combines TRBV6-5 with TRBJ1-1; tentatively, D is TRBD1 (6 bases). CDR3 size: 15 residues. Per the germline V gene, CDR1 is MNHEY and CDR2 is SVGAGI. V was cut by 1 base and J by 8 bases, with 17 bases left in between. The CDR3 sequence is CASSYFGGRKAEAFF. DNA for the CDR3: TGTGCCAGCAGTTACTTCGGGGGGCGTAAGGCCGAAGCTTTCTTT.

This clonotype was seen more than once but under ten times. The V call is TRBV20-1, the J call TRBJ2-1, with TRBD2 matching 9 bases. CDR3 size: 14 residues. Trimming cost V 5 bases and J 6 bases; bases outside gene matches: 8. Germline CDR1 and CDR2: DFQATT and SNEGSKA (reference sequence). This chain's CDR3 is CSAATSGSFNEQFF. CDR3 bases: TGCAGTGCTGCAACTAGCGGGTCTTTCAATGAGCAGTTCTTC.

This clonotype was seen only a few times. The chain has TRBV10-2 and TRBJ1-5, with TRBD1 as a possible D gene (5 bases). V was cut by 0 bases and J by 3 bases, with 9 bases left in between. This CDR3 is built from 15 residues. Germline V gives CDR1 WSHSY, CDR2 SAAADI. The CDR3 DNA reads TGCGCCAGCAGTGAGTCGACAGACCTCAATCAGCCCCAGCATTTT. Protein sequence: CASSESTDLNQPQHF.

This chain joins TRBV7-9 and TRBJ2-7; 8 bases are shared with TRBD2. CDR3 length equals 16 residues. Trimming at V came to 4 bases and at J to 6 bases, leaving 14 bases not matched to a gene. CDR1 is SEHNR, CDR2 FQNEAQ, per germline (reference sequence). This chain's CDR3 is CASSSPWGRGGLEQYF. CDR3 in DNA: TGTGCCAGCAGCTCACCGTGGGGACGGGGGGGGCTCGAGCAGTACTTC.

This clonotype was seen more than once but under ten times. CDR3 nucleotides: TGTGCCAGCAGCCCCCAGGGGAAGGCGGGGGCCAACGTCCTGACTTTC. Protein product: CASSPQGKAGANVLTF. The gene calls are TRBV11-3 and TRBJ2-6; D perhaps matches TRBD1 (6 bases). CDR1 and CDR2 (germline): SGHNT, YENEEA. The length of the CDR3 is 16 residues. Trimming stripped 5 bases from V and 4 bases from J, with 15 bases between.

Note on this clonotype: Being one base from a much bigger clone, this may be a read error. The chain uses TRBV12-3 or TRBV12-4 and TRBJ2-1; 9 positions agree with TRBD2. The CDR3 is 14 residues long. The V and J ends lost 6 bases and 8 bases, in that order; junction bases with no gene match: 8. CDR3 bases: TGTGCCAGCAGACCTAGCGGGGCAAACGATGAGCAGTTCTTC. Translation: CASRPSGANDEQFF.

The chain combines TRBV14 with TRBJ1-5; a possible D gene is TRBD1 (5 bases). There are 14 residues in the CDR3. Germline CDR1 SGHDN, CDR2 FVKESK. Trimming removed 4 bases at V and 2 bases at J, with 9 bases between. The CDR3 reads CASSPMGGNQPQHF. CDR3 sequence (DNA): TGTGCCAGCAGCCCCATGGGGGGCAATCAGCCCCAGCATTTT.

This clonotype was detected many times. V is TRBV5-1 and J is TRBJ2-3; D possibly corresponds to TRBD2 (6 bases). Trimming took off 0 bases at V and 1 base at J, with 9 bases between the two ends. Per the germline V gene, CDR1 is SGHRS and CDR2 is YFSETQ. This CDR3 is built from 15 residues. CDR3 residues: CASSLGRGGTDTQYF. The CDR3 DNA is TGCGCCAGCAGCTTGGGGCGGGGAGGCACAGATACGCAGTATTTT.

This clonotype was counted only a few times. The J gene is TRBJ2-5, the V gene TRBV5-1, with 10 bases lining up with TRBD1. After removal of 4 bases from V and 3 bases from J, the junction contained 3 bases not matched to a gene. Germline values: CDR1 SGHRS, CDR2 YFSETQ. This CDR3 has 14 amino acids. CDR3 in DNA: TGCGCCAGCAGCCGGGGACAGGGGAAAGAGACCCAGTACTTC. Protein product: CASSRGQGKETQYF. The full variable domain, rest sourced from reference TRBV5-1 and TRBJ2-5, is KAGVTQTPRYLIKTRGQQVTLSCSPISGHRSVSWYQQTPGQGLQFLFEYFSETQRNKGNFPGRFSGRQFSNSRSEMNVSTLELGDSALYLCASSRGQGKETQYFGPGTRLLVL.

This clonotype has more than one count but fewer than ten. The V call is TRBV5-1, the J call TRBJ1-1; D call uncertain. Germline V CDR1 and CDR2: SGHRS, YFSETQ. Trimming took off 0 bases at V and 0 bases at J, with 12 bases between the two ends. CDR3 length: 16 residues. The CDR3 DNA sequence: TGCGCCAGCAGCTTGGTTATTTACAGCTTGAACACTGAAGCTTTCTTT. Its translation: CASSLVIYSLNTEAFF.

This clonotype was picked up a small number of times. The gene calls are TRBV12-3 or TRBV12-4 and TRBJ2-3; TRBD2 agrees at 9 bases. V dropped 2 bases and J dropped 4; count of bases not matched to a gene: 10. There are 17 residues in the CDR3. CDR3 sequence: CASSLFLIAGVPDTQYF. CDR3 nucleotide sequence: TGTGCCAGCAGTTTATTCCTCATAGCGGGGGTCCCAGATACGCAGTATTTT.

This clonotype was counted only a few times. This rearrangement joins TRBV3-1 to TRBJ2-2; 11 bases match TRBD2. The CDR3 loop spans 17 amino acids. Germline CDR1 and CDR2: LGHDT and YNNKEL (reference sequence). V shed 1 base and J 2 bases; nucleotides not matched to a gene: 3. CDR3 region: CASSQAGLAVNTGELFF. The CDR3, as DNA: TGTGCCAGCAGCCAAGCGGGACTAGCGGTTAACACCGGGGAGCTGTTTTTT.

The rearrangement links TRBV20-1 to TRBJ2-7; 8 bases match TRBD2. Unmatched junction bases numbered 8, after V lost 0 bases and J lost 1 base. Germline CDR1 and CDR2: DFQATT and SNEGSKA (reference sequence). The CDR3 totals 16 residues. Here the CDR3 reads CSARDVASGHSYEQYF. The CDR3 bases are TGCAGTGCTAGAGATGTGGCTAGCGGGCATTCCTACGAGCAGTACTTC.

This clonotype was counted many times. The CDR3 reads CASSRGGQGPYNEQFF. DNA for the CDR3: TGTGCCAGCAGCCGGGGGGGACAGGGACCCTACAATGAGCAGTTCTTC. The chain has TRBV11-3 and TRBJ2-1, with D maybe TRBD1 (9 bases). V lost 5 bases, J lost 2 bases, and 16 bases lay in between. Germline CDR1 SGHNT, CDR2 YENEEA. The CDR3 consists of 16 residues. Drawing the rest from reference TRBV11-3 and TRBJ2-1, the complete variable domain is EAGVVQSPRYKIIEKKQPVAFWCNPISGHNTLYWYLQNLGQGPELLIRYENEEAVDDSQLPKDRFSAERLKGVDSTLKIQPAELGDSAVYLCASSRGGQGPYNEQFFGPGTRLTVL.

The rearrangement links TRBV10-3 to TRBJ2-3; D is uncertain. This CDR3 has 16 amino acids. V was shortened by 6 bases and J by 0 bases, with 16 bases between the two germline ends. CDR1 is ENHRY and CDR2 is SYGVKD in the germline V gene. CDR3 sequence (DNA): TGTGCCATCAGAGAAGCGCAGTATACGAGCACAGATACGCAGTATTTT. Encoded protein: CAIREAQYTSTDTQYF.

The V gene is TRBV3-1, the J gene TRBJ1-4, with D unclear. With 1 base removed from V and 0 bases from J, the gap between germline ends came to 21 bases. The CDR3 has 20 residues. Germline CDR1 LGHDT, CDR2 YNNKEL (reference sequence). The CDR3 DNA reads as TGTGCCAGCAGCCAAGGCTGGTTTTACGCAGAAATCACAACTAATGAAAAACTGTTTTTT. It yields the protein CASSQGWFYAEITTNEKLFF.

The V and J genes are TRBV19 and TRBJ2-3; 8 bases align to TRBD1. The CDR3 length is 15 residues. Unmatched junction bases numbered 7, after V lost 4 bases and J lost 4 bases. Germline CDR1 is LNHDA and CDR2 is SQIVND (reference sequence). The CDR3 protein is CASSRTTGESDTQYF. DNA for the CDR3: TGTGCCAGTAGTAGAACGACAGGGGAATCAGATACGCAGTATTTT.

This clonotype was observed once. J is TRBJ2-1 and V is TRBV15, with D unresolved. The CDR3 spans 13 residues. Germline V gives CDR1 LNHNV, CDR2 YYDKDF (reference sequence). V was cut by 6 bases and J by 8 bases, with 14 bases left in between. CDR3 sequence reads: CATSKSRLDEQFF. CDR3 coding DNA: TGTGCCACCAGTAAGTCGAGGCTCGATGAGCAGTTCTTC.

A few counts support this clonotype. The rearrangement links TRBV12-3 or TRBV12-4 to TRBJ1-4; possible D gene TRBD1, 6 bases. The ends were cut back, 7 bases at V and 5 bases at J, with 20 bases in the middle. The CDR3 extends over 16 amino acids. This chain's CDR3 is CASTNLRTDLNEKLFF. The CDR3 nucleotides read TGTGCCAGCACGAATCTTAGGACAGATCTAAATGAAAAACTGTTTTTT.

This clonotype was found many times. The V and J genes are TRBV11-2 and TRBJ1-1; 8 bases are shared with TRBD1. Germline V gene sequence: CDR1 SGHAT, CDR2 FQNNGV. The V gene end was trimmed by 9 bases and the J gene end by 0 bases; junction bases not matched to a gene: 3. This CDR3 comprises 13 residues. CDR3 DNA sequence: TGTGCCAGTGGACAGGGTGTGAACACTGAAGCTTTCTTT. Residues: CASGQGVNTEAFF.